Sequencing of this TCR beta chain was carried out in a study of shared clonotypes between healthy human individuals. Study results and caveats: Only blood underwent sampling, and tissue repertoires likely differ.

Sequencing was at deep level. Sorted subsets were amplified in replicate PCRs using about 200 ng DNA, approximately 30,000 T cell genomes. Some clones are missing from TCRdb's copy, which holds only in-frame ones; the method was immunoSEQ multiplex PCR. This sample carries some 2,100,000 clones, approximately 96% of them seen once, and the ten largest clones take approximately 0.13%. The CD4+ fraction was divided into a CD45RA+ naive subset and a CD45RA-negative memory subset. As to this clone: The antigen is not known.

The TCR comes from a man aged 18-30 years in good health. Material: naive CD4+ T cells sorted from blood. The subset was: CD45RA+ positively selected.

CDR3: CASSSWTARKTHEKLFF. The CDR3 DNA follows: TGTGCCAGCAGTTCCTGGACAGCCCGTAAGACACATGAAAAACTGTTTTTT. The chain recombines TRBV28 with TRBJ1-4; D is possibly TRBD1 (6 bases). Germline CDR1 MDHEN, CDR2 SYDVKM. The CDR3 is made up of 17 amino acids. Trimming stripped 4 bases from V and 6 bases from J, with 21 bases between. Using reference TRBV28 and TRBJ1-4 for the parts outside the CDR3, the full variable domain is DVKVTQSSRYLVKRTGEKVFLECVQDMDHENMFWYRQDPGLGLRLIYFSYDVKMKEKGDIPEGYSVSREKKERFSLILESASTNQTSMYLCASSSWTARKTHEKLFFGSGTQLSVL.